This T cell receptor (beta chain) was found in a study of breast tumors, draining lymph nodes, adjacent tissues. TCRdb re-called the multiplex PCR reads with MiXCR, one entry per CDR3 protein. The sample consists of about 110,000 distinct CDR3 sequences, less than 40% of them appearing once. This clonotype was seen many times. The antigen is unknown. Axillary draining lymph nodes of breast cancer patients supplied the node samples. Findings and limits, study-wide: Tumor TCR diversity was below lymph nodes but above nontumor tissue.

There are 15 residues in the CDR3. Per germline, CDR1 MNHEY and CDR2 SVGAGI. The V gene lost 4 bases and the J gene lost 6 bases, with 17 bases spanning the gap. The chain is built from TRBV6-5 and TRBJ2-3; no definite D call. The sample consisted of axillary lymph node tissue. The sequence derives from a female donor with breast cancer. Some clones in this sample may be carry-over from other donors' samples. The CDR3 DNA sequence: TGTGCCAGCAGTTCCAAGGACCCTACAACCGATACGCAGTATTTT. It translates to CASSSKDPTTDTQYF.